Listed below are T cell receptor beta chains from one sample, sequenced in a study of breast tumors, draining lymph nodes, adjacent tissues. MiXCR, applied by TCRdb to the multiplex PCR reads, yields one record per CDR3 protein. Of 150,000 to 250,000 distinct CDR3 sequences listed, roughly 31% are singletons. The sequencing sample was made of axillary lymph node tissue. Every receptor here comes from a female donor with breast cancer. Some clones in this sample may be carry-over from other donors' samples. CDR3s include the opening cysteine and the closing phenylalanine or tryptophan. Each record gives: V gene, clone size, J gene, D gene, CDR3 protein, CDR3 DNA. The D gene is left open where the match is weak. The size entry is marked missing in some rows and otherwise reads once, few, many or a size class.

>TRBV7-9|many|TRBJ2-5|NA
CASSSTEVETQYF
TGTGCCAGCAGCTCCACGGAGGTGGAGACCCAGTACTTC
>TRBV20-1|NA|TRBJ2-5|TRBD1
CSANLDRGYGNQPQYF
TGCAGTGCCAACTTGGACAGGGGATACGGCAATCAGCCCCAGTACTTC
>TRBV19|many|TRBJ2-2|NA
CASKGANTGELFF
TGTGCCAGTAAAGGGGCGAACACCGGGGAGCTGTTTTTT
>TRBV20-1|few|TRBJ2-6|NA
CSASSGANVPTF
TGCAGTGCTAGCTCTGGGGCCAACGTCCCGACTTTC
>TRBV6-1|many|TRBJ2-3|TRBD1
CASDRDFTDTQYF
TGTGCCAGCGACAGGGATTTCACAGATACGCAGTATTTT
>TRBV20-1|many|TRBJ2-4|TRBD2
CSARDPSGSGNIQYF
TGCAGTGCTAGAGATCCGAGCGGGAGTGGAAACATTCAGTACTTC
>TRBV15|many|TRBJ2-6|NA
CATSREGTGANVLTF
TGTGCCACCAGCAGAGAGGGGACTGGGGCCAACGTCCTGACTTTC
>TRBV7-9|NA|TRBJ2-1|TRBD2
CASSLGRDRLAGGEDEQFF
TGTGCCAGCAGCCTTGGCCGGGACAGACTAGCGGGAGGGGAGGATGAGCAGTTCTTC
>TRBV29-1|many|TRBJ2-3|NA
CSVGGSTDTQYF
TGCAGCGTTGGGGGGAGCACAGATACGCAGTATTTT
>TRBV29-1|NA|TRBJ1-1|NA
CSVASQGITEAFF
TGCAGCGTCGCTTCACAGGGAATCACTGAAGCTTTCTTT
>TRBV5-8|many|TRBJ1-2|NA
CASSFSPWGYTF
TGTGCCAGCAGCTTCAGTCCTTGGGGCTACACCTTC
>TRBV18|few|TRBJ2-6|NA
CASSPLDRSRSGANVLTF
TGTGCCAGCTCACCACTGGACAGATCTCGCTCTGGGGCCAACGTCCTGACTTTC
>TRBV11-2|many|TRBJ2-1|NA
CASSLVTGSGSLRGHKRLFF
TGTGCCAGCAGCTTAGTAACGGGCAGCGGGAGTTTAAGGGGGCATAAGCGGTTGTTCTTC
>TRBV14|NA|TRBJ2-2|NA
CASSQLGTSAGELFF
TGTGCCAGCAGCCAACTTGGGACATCTGCCGGGGAGCTGTTTTTT
>TRBV5-4|NA|TRBJ2-3|NA
CASSLSRDNEQYF
TGTGCCAGCAGCTTGTCGAGGGACAATGAGCAGTATTTT
>TRBV11-2|many|TRBJ2-7|TRBD2
CASSLVGSGMPEQYF
TGTGCCAGCAGCTTAGTGGGTAGCGGGATGCCCGAGCAGTACTTC
>TRBV7-2|many|TRBJ2-7|NA
CASSNRAEQYF
TGTGCCAGCAGCAACCGGGCCGAGCAGTACTTC
>TRBV28|few|TRBJ1-5|NA
CATLLTGYNQPQHF
TGTGCCACCCTCCTAACAGGGTACAATCAGCCCCAGCATTTT
>TRBV29-1|NA|TRBJ1-4|NA
CSVEDGRGREKLFF
TGCAGCGTTGAAGATGGACGGGGTCGTGAAAAACTGTTTTTT
>TRBV2|many|TRBJ1-1|NA
CASRTGPYSTEAFF
TGTGCCAGCAGAACCGGGCCTTACAGCACTGAAGCTTTCTTT
>TRBV20-1|many|TRBJ2-2|TRBD1
CSARSGTGAAGELFF
TGCAGTGCTAGATCGGGGACAGGGGCGGCCGGGGAGCTGTTTTTT
>TRBV3-1|many|TRBJ1-6|NA
CASSQRDMGSPLHF
TGTGCCAGCAGCCAGAGGGACATGGGATCACCCCTCCACTTT
>TRBV9|many|TRBJ2-1|NA
CASSTVGGDEQFF
TGTGCCAGCAGCACAGTCGGGGGTGATGAGCAGTTCTTC
>TRBV5-5|NA|TRBJ1-4|NA
CASSLGQANEKLFF
TGTGCCAGCAGCTTGGGACAGGCTAATGAAAAACTGTTTTTT
>TRBV7-2|many|TRBJ2-5|NA
CASSLASGHQETQYF
TGTGCCAGCAGCTTAGCTTCGGGCCACCAAGAGACCCAGTACTTC
>TRBV20-1|many|TRBJ1-1|NA
CSGTGGDTEAFF
TGCAGTGGAACCGGGGGGGACACTGAAGCTTTCTTT
>TRBV12-3/TRBV12-4|NA|TRBJ2-7|TRBD1
CASSFGRQGAYEQYF
TGTGCCAGCAGTTTCGGGCGACAGGGGGCTTACGAGCAGTACTTC
>TRBV20-1|many|TRBJ2-3|TRBD2
CSARLAGVPDTQYF
TGCAGTGCTAGACTAGCGGGGGTTCCGGATACGCAGTATTTT
>TRBV20-1|NA|TRBJ2-5|TRBD2
CSAIPSGGVATQCF
TGCAGTGCCATACCTAGCGGGGGAGTTGCGACCCAGTGCTTC
>TRBV20-1|many|TRBJ2-1|NA
CSARGGTGDNEQFF
TGCAGTGCTAGAGGGGGAACTGGGGACAATGAGCAGTTCTTC
>TRBV5-1|many|TRBJ2-7|TRBD2
CASSEVTSAAHEQYF
TGCGCCAGCAGTGAGGTGACTAGCGCTGCCCACGAGCAGTACTTC
>TRBV10-2|NA|TRBJ1-5|NA
CASRLPKQGNEPQHF
TGCGCCAGCAGACTCCCAAAGCAGGGGAATGAGCCCCAGCATTTT
>TRBV20-1|many|TRBJ1-5|TRBD1
CSAERADRGGGSNQPQHF
TGCAGTGCTGAACGGGCGGACAGGGGTGGGGGAAGCAATCAGCCCCAGCATTTT
>TRBV5-1|many|TRBJ2-1|TRBD2
CASSLEVAGVWNEQFF
TGCGCCAGCAGCCTGGAGGTAGCGGGAGTATGGAATGAGCAGTTCTTC
>TRBV20-1|many|TRBJ2-3|NA
CSASSSSTDTQYF
TGCAGTGCTAGTTCCTCTAGCACAGATACGCAGTATTTT
>TRBV2|NA|TRBJ2-1|TRBD2
CASSEGGSGTRRFF
TGTGCCAGCAGTGAGGGGGGTAGCGGGACTAGGAGGTTCTTC
>TRBV29-1|many|TRBJ1-1|NA
CSVETVGTEAFF
TGCAGCGTTGAAACCGTAGGAACTGAAGCTTTCTTT
>TRBV6-2/TRBV6-3|NA|TRBJ2-1|TRBD2
CASSYPTSRRSYNEQFF
TGTGCCAGCAGTTATCCGACTAGCCGACGCTCCTACAATGAGCAGTTCTTC
>TRBV7-2|many|TRBJ1-4|NA
CASSPGGSEKLFF
TGTGCCAGCAGCCCGGGGGGGAGTGAAAAACTGTTTTTT
>TRBV20-1|many|TRBJ1-5|NA
CSARDLGVVGNQPQHF
TGCAGTGCTAGAGATTTGGGGGTGGTGGGCAATCAGCCCCAGCATTTT
>TRBV20-1|NA|TRBJ2-3|NA
CSAPDSQWESTDTQYF
TGCAGTGCCCCAGATTCCCAGTGGGAATCCACAGATACGCAGTATTTT
>TRBV4-1|many|TRBJ1-2|TRBD1
CASSHETGDYGYTF
TGCGCCAGCAGCCACGAGACAGGGGACTATGGCTACACCTTC
>TRBV7-9|many|TRBJ1-4|TRBD1
CASSSPQGEIATNEKLFF
TGTGCCAGCAGCTCTCCCCAGGGGGAGATTGCAACTAATGAAAAACTGTTTTTT
>TRBV5-1|NA|TRBJ1-1|NA
CASSLAGRGSAFF
TGCGCCAGCAGCTTGGCCGGAAGAGGGTCCGCTTTCTTT
>TRBV11-2|medium-sized|TRBJ1-4|NA
CASSLSQRAGTTNEKLFF
TGTGCCAGCAGCTTAAGCCAGAGGGCAGGCACAACTAATGAAAAACTGTTTTTT
>TRBV5-6|many|TRBJ1-3|NA
CASSFGTGNTIYF
TGTGCCAGCAGCTTTGGTACTGGAAACACCATATATTTT
>TRBV2|many|TRBJ1-2|TRBD1
CASSGTGQGDGYTF
TGTGCCAGCTCCGGCACTGGACAGGGAGATGGCTACACCTTC
>TRBV30|many|TRBJ1-3|NA
CAWSVQGNTIYF
TGTGCCTGGAGTGTACAGGGAAACACCATATATTTT
>TRBV7-3|many|TRBJ2-1|TRBD2
CASSLAGSSSYNEQFF
TGTGCCAGCAGCCTAGCGGGATCTAGCTCCTACAATGAGCAGTTCTTC
>TRBV4-1|many|TRBJ2-5|NA
CASSQEAARKETQYF
TGCGCCAGCAGCCAAGAGGCCGCTAGAAAAGAGACCCAGTACTTC
>TRBV20-1|NA|TRBJ2-1|NA
CSANPGLLSTDTQFF
TGCAGTGCAAATCCGGGACTGCTAAGCACAGATACGCAGTTCTTC
>TRBV6-2/TRBV6-3|many|TRBJ2-7|NA
CASRQGNYEQYF
TGTGCCAGCAGACAGGGTAACTACGAGCAGTACTTC
>TRBV19|many|TRBJ2-1|TRBD1
CASSIWTGGRGEQFF
TGTGCCAGTAGTATATGGACAGGGGGGCGTGGGGAGCAGTTCTTC
>TRBV6-2/TRBV6-3|many|TRBJ1-2|NA
CASSQTANYGYTF
TGTGCCAGCAGCCAGACAGCTAACTATGGCTACACCTTC
>TRBV2|many|TRBJ2-7|NA
CASSGQSYEQYF
TGTGCCAGCAGCGGACAGTCCTACGAGCAGTACTTC
>TRBV9|many|TRBJ2-3|TRBD2
CASSVYGGASDTQYF
TGTGCCAGCAGCGTCTACGGGGGGGCGTCAGATACGCAGTATTTT
>TRBV19|many|TRBJ2-7|NA
CASSIEILRQGPPEQYF
TGTGCCAGTAGTATAGAGATCTTGCGCCAGGGCCCTCCCGAGCAGTACTTC